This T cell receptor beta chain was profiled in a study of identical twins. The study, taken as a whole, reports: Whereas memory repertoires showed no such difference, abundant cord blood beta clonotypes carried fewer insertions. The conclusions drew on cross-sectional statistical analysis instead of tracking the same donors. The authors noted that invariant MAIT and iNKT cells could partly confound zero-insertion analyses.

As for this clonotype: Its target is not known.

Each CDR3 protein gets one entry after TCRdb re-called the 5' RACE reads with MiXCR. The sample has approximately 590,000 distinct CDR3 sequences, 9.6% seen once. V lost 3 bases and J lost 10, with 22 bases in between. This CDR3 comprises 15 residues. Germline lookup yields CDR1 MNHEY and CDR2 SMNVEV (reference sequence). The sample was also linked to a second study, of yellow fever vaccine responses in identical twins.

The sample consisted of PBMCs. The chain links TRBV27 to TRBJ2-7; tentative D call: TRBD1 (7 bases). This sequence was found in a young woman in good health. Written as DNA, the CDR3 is TGTGCCAGCAGTTTTCGGCGGGACGTTCGGGACAGTCAGTACTTC. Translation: CASSFRRDVRDSQYF.